A selection of T cell receptor beta chains follows, all from one sample in a study of identical twins. Each CDR3 protein gets one entry after TCRdb re-called the 5' RACE reads with MiXCR. The sample holds around 680,000 distinct CDR3 sequences, around 8.3% seen once. This sample also appeared in a second study, on yellow fever vaccine responses in identical twins.

Sequencing was carried out using PBMCs. These receptors all come from a woman aged 18-29 years in good health. The CDR3 runs from the conserved cysteine through the conserved F or W. Each record gives: J gene, D gene, V gene, clone size, CDR3 protein, CDR3 DNA. The D gene is left open where the match is weak. Clone size is stated in some rows and not others, as once, few, many or a class when expanded.

J: TRBJ2-1; D: NA; V: TRBV2; size: many; CDR3: CASQGLDSYNEQFF; DNA: TGTGCCAGTCAGGGGCTAGACTCCTACAATGAGCAGTTCTTC
J: TRBJ2-7; D: TRBD2; V: TRBV7-9; size: few; CDR3: CASSLLRGGFTYEQYF; DNA: TGTGCCAGCAGCTTACTGCGCGGGGGATTTACCTACGAGCAGTACTTC
J: TRBJ2-7; D: TRBD1; V: TRBV27; size: NA; CDR3: CASSPRQGNSYEQYF; DNA: TGTGCCAGCAGTCCCCGACAGGGCAACTCCTACGAGCAGTACTTC
J: TRBJ2-5; D: NA; V: TRBV12-3/TRBV12-4; size: many; CDR3: CASSRDEETQYF; DNA: TGTGCCAGCAGTCGTGATGAAGAGACCCAGTACTTC
J: TRBJ2-3; D: NA; V: TRBV15; size: many; CDR3: CATSRDSPSSAGRPDTQYF; DNA: TGTGCCACCAGCAGAGACTCTCCTTCCAGCGCCGGTCGGCCAGATACGCAGTATTTT
J: TRBJ1-2; D: TRBD1; V: TRBV24-1; size: many; CDR3: CATSDGGTGYGYTF; DNA: TGTGCCACCAGTGATGGGGGGACAGGGTACGGCTACACCTTC
J: TRBJ2-3; D: TRBD2; V: TRBV2; size: NA; CDR3: CASSERGVKQYF; DNA: TGTGCCAGCAGTGAACGGGGGGTGAAGCAGTATTTT
J: TRBJ2-3; D: NA; V: TRBV27; size: many; CDR3: CASSLRLVFDTQYF; DNA: TGTGCCAGCAGTCTCAGACTTGTATTTGATACGCAGTATTTT
J: TRBJ2-3; D: NA; V: TRBV4-2; size: few; CDR3: CASSQGSRGVDTQYF; DNA: TGTGCCAGCAGCCAAGGCTCGCGAGGGGTAGATACGCAGTATTTT
J: TRBJ1-2; D: NA; V: TRBV19; size: few; CDR3: CASQTVSYGYTF; DNA: TGTGCCAGCCAGACAGTTTCCTATGGCTACACCTTC
J: TRBJ1-4; D: NA; V: TRBV28; size: NA; CDR3: CASRFPPERELFF; DNA: TGTGCCAGCAGATTTCCCCCGGAGAGGGAACTGTTTTTT
J: TRBJ2-7; D: NA; V: TRBV5-1; size: NA; CDR3: CASSFGQPPYEQYF; DNA: TGCGCCAGCAGCTTTGGACAGCCTCCCTACGAGCAGTACTTC
J: TRBJ2-3; D: NA; V: TRBV28; size: NA; CDR3: CASSLRGPGGTDTQYF; DNA: TGTGCCAGCAGCCTTCGCGGCCCCGGAGGCACAGATACGCAGTATTTT
J: TRBJ2-3; D: TRBD1; V: TRBV12-3/TRBV12-4; size: NA; CDR3: CASTKDRDPTDTQYF; DNA: TGTGCCAGCACCAAAGACAGGGACCCTACAGATACGCAGTATTTT
J: TRBJ2-3; D: TRBD2; V: TRBV7-6; size: NA; CDR3: CASSQKLRGERTDTQYF; DNA: TGTGCCAGCAGCCAAAAGTTGCGGGGGGAACGCACAGATACGCAGTATTTT
J: TRBJ2-7; D: TRBD2; V: TRBV4-3; size: NA; CDR3: CASSQDPPGGLLGEQYF; DNA: TGCGCCAGCAGCCAAGATCCACCGGGAGGGCTCCTTGGGGAGCAGTACTTC
J: TRBJ2-6; D: NA; V: TRBV27; size: few; CDR3: CASSLSGRGGGANVLTF; DNA: TGTGCCAGCAGTTTATCGGGCAGGGGCGGCGGGGCCAACGTCCTGACTTTC
J: TRBJ2-2; D: NA; V: TRBV10-3; size: many; CDR3: CAISDGGTGELFF; DNA: TGTGCCATCAGTGATGGGGGCACCGGGGAGCTGTTTTTT
J: TRBJ2-1; D: TRBD2; V: TRBV20-1; size: NA; CDR3: CSARDLTAGAYNEQFF; DNA: TGCAGTGCTAGAGATCTTACAGCGGGAGCCTACAATGAGCAGTTCTTC
J: TRBJ1-1; D: TRBD1; V: TRBV6-5; size: many; CDR3: CASSYTTGGTEAFF; DNA: TGTGCCAGCAGTTACACTACAGGGGGGACTGAAGCTTTCTTT
J: TRBJ2-3; D: TRBD1; V: TRBV6-5; size: many; CDR3: CASSYARDRHTQYF; DNA: TGTGCCAGCAGTTACGCCCGGGACAGGCATACGCAGTATTTT
J: TRBJ2-3; D: NA; V: TRBV6-4; size: many; CDR3: CASSPGNTDTQYF; DNA: TGTGCCAGCAGTCCAGGGAACACAGATACGCAGTATTTT
J: TRBJ2-7; D: NA; V: TRBV6-1; size: NA; CDR3: CASSDRWASSYEQYF; DNA: TGTGCCAGCAGTGATCGATGGGCTAGCTCCTACGAGCAGTACTTC
J: TRBJ2-3; D: NA; V: TRBV12-3/TRBV12-4; size: many; CDR3: CASSPPPAGRGQYF; DNA: TGTGCCAGCAGTCCCCCCCCTGCGGGGCGGGGGCAGTATTTT
J: TRBJ2-1; D: NA; V: TRBV10-1; size: NA; CDR3: CASSESWFGQFF; DNA: TGCGCCAGCAGTGAGTCGTGGTTCGGGCAGTTCTTC
J: TRBJ2-1; D: NA; V: TRBV4-2; size: NA; CDR3: CASSQERKYNEQFF; DNA: TGTGCCAGCAGCCAGGAGCGGAAGTACAATGAGCAGTTCTTC
J: TRBJ2-3; D: NA; V: TRBV3-1; size: NA; CDR3: CASSHWGTDTQYF; DNA: TGTGCCAGCAGCCATTGGGGCACAGATACGCAGTATTTT
J: TRBJ2-4; D: TRBD2; V: TRBV5-1; size: NA; CDR3: CASSLWSGGLAKNIQYF; DNA: TGCGCCAGCAGCTTGTGGAGCGGGGGATTAGCCAAAAACATTCAGTACTTC
J: TRBJ2-1; D: TRBD2; V: TRBV2; size: NA; CDR3: CARSGRVAGGPVYNEQFF; DNA: TGTGCCCGCAGCGGTCGGGTAGCGGGAGGGCCTGTGTACAATGAGCAGTTCTTC
J: TRBJ1-4; D: TRBD1; V: TRBV2; size: few; CDR3: CASRDDRVWEKLFF; DNA: TGTGCCAGCAGAGATGACAGGGTGTGGGAAAAACTGTTTTTT
J: TRBJ2-1; D: NA; V: TRBV27; size: few; CDR3: CASSRTSYDEQFF; DNA: TGTGCCAGCAGTCGTACTAGCTACGATGAGCAGTTCTTC
J: TRBJ2-2; D: NA; V: TRBV7-9; size: many; CDR3: CASSLAGHTGELFF; DNA: TGTGCCAGCAGCTTAGCAGGGCACACCGGGGAGCTGTTTTTT
J: TRBJ1-6; D: NA; V: TRBV3-1; size: few; CDR3: CASSQPGIISPLHF; DNA: TGTGCCAGCAGCCAACCCGGGATCATCTCACCCCTCCACTTT
J: TRBJ2-3; D: NA; V: TRBV28; size: NA; CDR3: CASSFRAGRGDTQYF; DNA: TGTGCCAGCAGTTTTCGGGCAGGGCGTGGAGATACGCAGTATTTT
J: TRBJ2-5; D: NA; V: TRBV4-3; size: NA; CDR3: CASSTRGAETQYF; DNA: TGCGCCAGCAGCACCCGGGGGGCAGAGACCCAGTACTTC
J: TRBJ2-3; D: NA; V: TRBV20-1; size: NA; CDR3: CSAILVADTQYF; DNA: TGCAGTGCTATATTAGTCGCGGATACGCAGTATTTT
J: TRBJ2-3; D: TRBD1; V: TRBV2; size: NA; CDR3: CASSLWRQGLMGSTDTQYF; DNA: TGTGCCAGCAGTTTATGGAGACAGGGATTGATGGGCAGCACAGATACGCAGTATTTT
J: TRBJ2-3; D: NA; V: TRBV11-2; size: few; CDR3: CASNPTGAYTDTQYF; DNA: TGTGCCAGCAACCCGACGGGGGCCTACACAGATACGCAGTATTTT
J: TRBJ2-7; D: TRBD1; V: TRBV7-8; size: many; CDR3: CASSPDRGSGEQYF; DNA: TGTGCCAGCAGCCCAGACAGGGGAAGTGGGGAGCAGTACTTC
J: TRBJ2-5; D: NA; V: TRBV7-2; size: few; CDR3: CASSFGGLQETQYF; DNA: TGTGCCAGCAGCTTTGGAGGCCTCCAAGAGACCCAGTACTTC
J: TRBJ2-7; D: NA; V: TRBV4-2; size: NA; CDR3: CASSQEGAEYYEQYF; DNA: TGTGCCAGCAGCCAAGAGGGGGCAGAATACTACGAGCAGTACTTC
J: TRBJ1-1; D: NA; V: TRBV3-1; size: many; CDR3: CASSLLTRNTEAFF; DNA: TGTGCCAGCAGCCTCTTGACGAGGAACACTGAAGCTTTCTTT
J: TRBJ2-5; D: TRBD1; V: TRBV12-3/TRBV12-4; size: few; CDR3: CASSHRQGAKQETQYF; DNA: TGTGCCAGCAGCCATAGACAGGGGGCTAAACAAGAGACCCAGTACTTC
J: TRBJ2-7; D: NA; V: TRBV12-3/TRBV12-4; size: few; CDR3: CASSRTSPGEQYF; DNA: TGTGCCAGCAGTAGGACTTCCCCGGGCGAGCAGTACTTC
J: TRBJ1-4; D: TRBD1; V: TRBV14; size: few; CDR3: CASSQTTGREKLFF; DNA: TGTGCCAGCAGCCAGACGACAGGGCGGGAAAAACTGTTTTTT
J: TRBJ1-2; D: NA; V: TRBV4-1; size: few; CDR3: CASSQDPLIYGYTF; DNA: TGCGCCAGCAGCCAAGATCCATTGATCTATGGCTACACCTTC
J: TRBJ2-7; D: TRBD1; V: TRBV6-5; size: few; CDR3: CASSSYPGTAYEQYF; DNA: TGTGCCAGCAGTTCCTACCCCGGGACAGCCTACGAGCAGTACTTC
J: TRBJ1-2; D: TRBD1; V: TRBV4-2; size: many; CDR3: CASSQVAGQMNGYTF; DNA: TGTGCCAGCAGCCAAGTAGCGGGACAGATGAATGGCTACACCTTC